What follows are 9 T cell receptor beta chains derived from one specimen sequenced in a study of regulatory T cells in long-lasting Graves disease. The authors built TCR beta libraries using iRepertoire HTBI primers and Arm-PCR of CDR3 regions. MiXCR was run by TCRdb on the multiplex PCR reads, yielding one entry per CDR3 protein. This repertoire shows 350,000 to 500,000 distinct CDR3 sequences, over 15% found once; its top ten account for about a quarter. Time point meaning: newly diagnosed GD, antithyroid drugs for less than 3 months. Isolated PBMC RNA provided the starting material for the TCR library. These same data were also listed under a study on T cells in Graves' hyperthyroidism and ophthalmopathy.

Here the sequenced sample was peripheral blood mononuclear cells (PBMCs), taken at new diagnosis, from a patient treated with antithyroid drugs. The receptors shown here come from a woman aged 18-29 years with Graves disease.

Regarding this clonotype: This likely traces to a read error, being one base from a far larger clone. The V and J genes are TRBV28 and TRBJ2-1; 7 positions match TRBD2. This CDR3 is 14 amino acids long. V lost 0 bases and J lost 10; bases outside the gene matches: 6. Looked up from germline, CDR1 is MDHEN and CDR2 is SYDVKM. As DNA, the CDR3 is TGTGCCAGCAGTTTATGGGGGGGGACGCGGGAGCAGTTCTTC. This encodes CASSLWGGTREQFF.

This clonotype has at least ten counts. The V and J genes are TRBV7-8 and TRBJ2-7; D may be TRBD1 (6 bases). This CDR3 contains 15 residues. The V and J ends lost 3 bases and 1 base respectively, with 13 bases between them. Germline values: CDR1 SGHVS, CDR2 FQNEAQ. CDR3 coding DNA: TGTGCCAGCAGCTTTCCGGGACACAAATCCTACGAGCAGTACTTC. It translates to CASSFPGHKSYEQYF.

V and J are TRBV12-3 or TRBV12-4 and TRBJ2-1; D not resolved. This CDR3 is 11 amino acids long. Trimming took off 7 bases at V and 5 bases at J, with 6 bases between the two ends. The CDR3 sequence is CASTPDNEQFF. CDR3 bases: TGTGCCAGCACTCCCGACAATGAGCAGTTCTTC.

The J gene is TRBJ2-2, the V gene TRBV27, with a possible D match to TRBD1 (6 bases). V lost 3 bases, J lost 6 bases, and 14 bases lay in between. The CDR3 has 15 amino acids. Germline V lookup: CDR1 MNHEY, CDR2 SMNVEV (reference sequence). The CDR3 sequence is CASSFTGIPPGELFF. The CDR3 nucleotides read TGTGCCAGCAGTTTCACAGGGATTCCCCCCGGGGAGCTGTTTTTT.

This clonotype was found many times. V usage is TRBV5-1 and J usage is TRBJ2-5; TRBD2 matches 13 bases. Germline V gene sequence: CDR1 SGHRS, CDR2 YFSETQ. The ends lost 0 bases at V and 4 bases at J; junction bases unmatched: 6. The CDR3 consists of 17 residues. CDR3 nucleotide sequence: TGCGCCAGCAGCTTGGCCCTACGGACTAGCGGGAGAGAGACCCAGTACTTC. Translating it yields CASSLALRTSGRETQYF.

Here the CDR3 DNA reads TGCAGTGCGTTACAGGGGGCTTCGGTTAATGAGCAGTTCTTC. It translates to CSALQGASVNEQFF. This chain uses TRBV20-1 with TRBJ2-1; TRBD1 matches at 9 bases. The germline V gene encodes CDR1 DFQATT and CDR2 SNEGSKA (reference sequence). The CDR3 totals 14 residues. The J segment lost 7 bases and the V segment lost 6 bases, leaving 10 bases of the junction unmatched.

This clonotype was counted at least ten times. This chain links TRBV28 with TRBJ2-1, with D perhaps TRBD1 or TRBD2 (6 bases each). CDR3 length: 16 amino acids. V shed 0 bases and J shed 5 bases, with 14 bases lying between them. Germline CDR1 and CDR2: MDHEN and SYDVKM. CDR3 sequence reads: CASSLWRGEEDNEQFF. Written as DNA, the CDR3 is TGTGCCAGCAGTTTATGGAGGGGGGAGGAGGACAATGAGCAGTTCTTC.

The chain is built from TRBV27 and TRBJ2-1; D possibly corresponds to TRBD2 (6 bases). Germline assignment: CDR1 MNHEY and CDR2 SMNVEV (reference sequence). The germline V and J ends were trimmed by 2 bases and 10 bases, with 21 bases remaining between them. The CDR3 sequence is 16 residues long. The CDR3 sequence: CASSLRGGNPSLEQFF. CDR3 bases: TGTGCCAGCAGTTTACGGGGCGGGAATCCCAGTTTAGAGCAGTTCTTC.

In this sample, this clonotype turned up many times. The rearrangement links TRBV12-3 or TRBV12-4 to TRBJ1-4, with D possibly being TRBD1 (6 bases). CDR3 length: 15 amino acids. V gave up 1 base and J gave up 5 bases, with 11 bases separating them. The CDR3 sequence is CASSLGGAGNEKLFF. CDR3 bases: TGTGCCAGCAGTTTAGGGGGGGCTGGAAATGAAAAACTGTTTTTT.